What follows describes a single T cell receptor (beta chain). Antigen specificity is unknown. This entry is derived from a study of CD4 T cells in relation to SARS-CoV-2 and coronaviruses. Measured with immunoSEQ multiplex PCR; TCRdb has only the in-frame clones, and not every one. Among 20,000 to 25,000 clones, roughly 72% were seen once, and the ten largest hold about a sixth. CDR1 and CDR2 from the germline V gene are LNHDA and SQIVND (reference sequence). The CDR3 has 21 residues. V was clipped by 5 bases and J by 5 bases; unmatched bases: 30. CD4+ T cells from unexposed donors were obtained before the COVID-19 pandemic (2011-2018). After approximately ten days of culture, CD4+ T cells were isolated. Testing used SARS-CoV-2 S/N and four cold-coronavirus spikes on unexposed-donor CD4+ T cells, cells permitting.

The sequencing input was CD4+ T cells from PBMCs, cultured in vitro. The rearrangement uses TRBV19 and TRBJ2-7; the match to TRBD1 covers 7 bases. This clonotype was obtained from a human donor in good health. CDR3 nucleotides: TGTGCCAGTAGTCCCCGGCGATCCGGGACAGCCGAGCGGAGCACGTCCGACGAGCAGTACTTC. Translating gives CASSPRRSGTAERSTSDEQYF.